This TCR beta chain originates from a study of blood T cell repertoires in COVID-19. The wider study: The United States, Italy and Spain supplied acute and convalescent COVID-19 samples. PBMCs, B-cell-depleted T cells, or T cells provided the cDNA or gDNA that made up the material.

In the original analysis: Estimation of nucleated cell counts was performed using reference gene primer amplification. Clones were read by immunoSEQ multiplex PCR, and TCRdb kept only the in-frame ones, dropping some. That table supplies the V and J calls and clone size; D and trimming were determined from the DNA. The sample comprises about 300,000 clones, under 90% of which are singletons, and more than 8% rests with the top ten. From germline, CDR1 is MNHEY and CDR2 SMNVEV (reference sequence). Trimming shortened V by 6 bases and J by 4 bases, and 10 bases separated the two germline ends. The CDR3 length is 13 residues.

The TCR sequence derives from a woman aged 50 to 60 who had recovered from COVID-19. What was sequenced was peripheral blood. The chain joins TRBV27 to TRBJ2-1; D is possibly TRBD2 (5 bases). The CDR3 protein is CASSLDLYNEQFF. CDR3 DNA: TGTGCCAGCAGCCTGGACTTATACAATGAGCAGTTCTTC.